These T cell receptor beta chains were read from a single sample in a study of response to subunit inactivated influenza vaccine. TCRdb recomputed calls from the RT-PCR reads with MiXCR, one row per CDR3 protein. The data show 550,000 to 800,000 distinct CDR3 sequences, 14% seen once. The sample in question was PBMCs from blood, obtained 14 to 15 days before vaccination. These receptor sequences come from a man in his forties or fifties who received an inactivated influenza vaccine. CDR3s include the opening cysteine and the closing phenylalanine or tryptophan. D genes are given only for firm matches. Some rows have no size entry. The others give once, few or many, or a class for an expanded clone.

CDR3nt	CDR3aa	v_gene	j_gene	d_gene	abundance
TGTGCCAGCAGCTTCGTAGCGGGGGCCTTTTCAGGAGATACGCAGTATTTT	CASSFVAGAFSGDTQYF	TRBV11-2	TRBJ2-3	TRBD2	.
TGTGCCAGCATCAAAACGGCAGGCGGCTACACCTTC	CASIKTAGGYTF	TRBV6-6	TRBJ1-2	.	.
TGTGCCAGCAGTGAACAGGGATGGGGCTCCTACGAGCAGTACTTC	CASSEQGWGSYEQYF	TRBV2	TRBJ2-7	.	many
TGCAGTGCCCTGGGACTAGTTGGCGCAGATACGCAGTATTTT	CSALGLVGADTQYF	TRBV20-1	TRBJ2-3	TRBD2	few
TGCGCCAGCAGCCAAGAACCCACAGGGTTCCTAGCAGGCAATGAGCAGTTCTTC	CASSQEPTGFLAGNEQFF	TRBV4-3	TRBJ2-1	.	many
TGTGCCAGGTGGTCCTACAATGAGCAGTTCTTC	CARWSYNEQFF	TRBV6-5	TRBJ2-1	.	.
TGTGCCACCAAAATCGGGGGGATGAACACTGAAGCTTTCTTT	CATKIGGMNTEAFF	TRBV5-5	TRBJ1-1	.	.
TGTGCCAGCAGTCCCCTGGGACTAGCGGGAGGTTGGGAGACCCAGTACTTC	CASSPLGLAGGWETQYF	TRBV27	TRBJ2-5	TRBD2	.
TGTGCCAGCAGCTTAGATGGTGCGGGGGGGCCCTACAATGAGCAGTTCTTC	CASSLDGAGGPYNEQFF	TRBV11-2	TRBJ2-1	TRBD2	.
TGTGCCACCAGCAGGGTGGGACAGTATAGCAATCAGCCCCAGCATTTT	CATSRVGQYSNQPQHF	TRBV15	TRBJ1-5	TRBD1	.
TGCAGTGCTACTAGCGGGAGGGCCGACAATGAGCAGTTCTTC	CSATSGRADNEQFF	TRBV20-1	TRBJ2-1	TRBD2	few
TGTGCCAGCAGTCCAACCTCCAGCGTCTCTTGGGGGTACTTT	CASSPTSSVSWGYF	TRBV6-1	TRBJ1-1	.	many
TGTGCCAGCAGCGTTGGATGGGGGGCCGAGAACACTGAAGCTTTCTTT	CASSVGWGAENTEAFF	TRBV7-9	TRBJ1-1	.	.
TGTGCCAGCAGCTTAGAAGCTGAGAGTTATGGCTACACCTTC	CASSLEAESYGYTF	TRBV7-9	TRBJ1-2	.	.
TGTGCCACCAGTGATTTCCGGGGGGGGAGAGACAGGACCTACAATGAGCAGTTCTTC	CATSDFRGGRDRTYNEQFF	TRBV24-1	TRBJ2-1	TRBD2	many
TGTGCCAGCAGCCCCGGGGCGAGCGGGTACAATGAGCAGTTCTTC	CASSPGASGYNEQFF	TRBV7-2	TRBJ2-1	.	.
TGTGCCAGCAGTCCAACCCAGGGAGGAGATACGCAGTATTTT	CASSPTQGGDTQYF	TRBV12-3/TRBV12-4	TRBJ2-3	.	.
TGTGCCACCAGCAAGGGACAGGGGGTTTACGAGCAGTACTTC	CATSKGQGVYEQYF	TRBV14	TRBJ2-7	TRBD1	.
TGTGCCAGCTCAACCAGGGGGCTAAATTCACCCCTCCACTTT	CASSTRGLNSPLHF	TRBV18	TRBJ1-6	TRBD1	.
TGTGCCAGCAGCAAGTCCCGGGGTGGAACAGATACGCAGTATTTT	CASSKSRGGTDTQYF	TRBV2	TRBJ2-3	.	few
TGTGCCAGCAGTTTTTATGGCGAGAGGGTTTCCTACGAGCAGTACTTC	CASSFYGERVSYEQYF	TRBV28	TRBJ2-7	.	.
TGTGCCAGAGGGAGTCCTAGGGGCGGCTACACCTTC	CARGSPRGGYTF	TRBV2	TRBJ1-2	.	.
TGTGCCACCTCACCTAGGCGGACTTCGAACACTGAAGCTTTCTTT	CATSPRRTSNTEAFF	TRBV6-1	TRBJ1-1	.	few
TGCAGCGTCTTCGGCGGGAGATTGTACAATGAGCAGTTCTTC	CSVFGGRLYNEQFF	TRBV29-1	TRBJ2-1	TRBD2	.
TGTGCCAGCAGTCGACTAGCGGGAGGCCTCAGGAATGAGCAGTTCTTC	CASSRLAGGLRNEQFF	TRBV6-2/TRBV6-3	TRBJ2-1	TRBD2	few
TGCAGCGTCACAGAACAAGAGACCCAGTACTTC	CSVTEQETQYF	TRBV29-1	TRBJ2-5	.	few
TGTGCCAGCAGTTTCGACCGGGAAACGATAGAGACCCAGTACTTC	CASSFDRETIETQYF	TRBV28	TRBJ2-5	.	once
TGTGCCAGCAGCTCACTACAGGGTCCCGGGGAGCTGTTTTTT	CASSSLQGPGELFF	TRBV7-6	TRBJ2-2	.	few
TGCGCCAGCAGCTTATGGAACAGGGAGCAAGAGACCCAGTACTTC	CASSLWNREQETQYF	TRBV5-1	TRBJ2-5	.	.
TGCAGCGTTGAAGAGGCCGGTCGACAGGGCTACGAGCAGTACTTC	CSVEEAGRQGYEQYF	TRBV29-1	TRBJ2-7	TRBD1	.
TGTGCCAGCAAATATAGCGGGAACACCGGGGAGCTGTTTTTT	CASKYSGNTGELFF	TRBV7-9	TRBJ2-2	.	.
TGTGCCAGCAGTTTATCACTAGCGGGGGGGAGCGAGCAGTACTTC	CASSLSLAGGSEQYF	TRBV12-3/TRBV12-4	TRBJ2-7	TRBD2	.
TGCAGTGCTAGAGATCGAGGCTCTTTCCGATTCAATGAGCAGTTCTTC	CSARDRGSFRFNEQFF	TRBV20-1	TRBJ2-1	.	few
TGCGCCGCTGGGTGGGGTTCAGGCACAGATACGCAGTATTTT	CAAGWGSGTDTQYF	TRBV4-1	TRBJ2-3	.	.
TGTGCCAGCAGTTTATTCCGGGGTGGCGAGCAGTACTTC	CASSLFRGGEQYF	TRBV12-3/TRBV12-4	TRBJ2-7	.	.
TGTGCCAGCAGTTTAGGCCTCGGCGAAGCTTTCTTT	CASSLGLGEAFF	TRBV12-3/TRBV12-4	TRBJ1-1	.	few
TGTGCCTGGAGTCAGGGACTAGGGGAGTCCTACGAGCAGTACTTC	CAWSQGLGESYEQYF	TRBV30	TRBJ2-7	TRBD2	many
TGTGCCAGCAGCCCCGGGCCTAGCGGGAACACCGGGGAGCTGTTTTTT	CASSPGPSGNTGELFF	TRBV5-6	TRBJ2-2	TRBD2	.
TGTGCCAGCAGGATACGGGGCACAGATACGCAGTATTTT	CASRIRGTDTQYF	TRBV12-3/TRBV12-4	TRBJ2-3	.	.